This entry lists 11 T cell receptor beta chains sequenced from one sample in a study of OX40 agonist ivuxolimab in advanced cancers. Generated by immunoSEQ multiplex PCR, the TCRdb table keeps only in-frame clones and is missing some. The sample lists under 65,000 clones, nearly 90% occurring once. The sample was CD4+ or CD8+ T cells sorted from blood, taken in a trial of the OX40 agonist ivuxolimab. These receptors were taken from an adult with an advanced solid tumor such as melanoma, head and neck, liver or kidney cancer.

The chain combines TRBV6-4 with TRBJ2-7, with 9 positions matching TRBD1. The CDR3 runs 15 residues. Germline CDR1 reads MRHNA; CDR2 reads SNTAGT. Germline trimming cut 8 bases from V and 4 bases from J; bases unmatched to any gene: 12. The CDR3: CASAFQQGAQYEQYV. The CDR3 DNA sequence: TGTGCCAGCGCATTCCAACAGGGGGCGCAGTACGAGCAGTACGTC.

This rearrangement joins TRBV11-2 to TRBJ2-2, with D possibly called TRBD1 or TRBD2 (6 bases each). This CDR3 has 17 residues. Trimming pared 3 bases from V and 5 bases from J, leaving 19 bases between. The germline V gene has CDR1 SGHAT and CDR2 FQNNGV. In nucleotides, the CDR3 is TGTGCCAGCAGCTTTCCAAATGGGGGGCGTCGAACCGGGGAGCTGTTTTTT. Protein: CASSFPNGGRRTGELFF.

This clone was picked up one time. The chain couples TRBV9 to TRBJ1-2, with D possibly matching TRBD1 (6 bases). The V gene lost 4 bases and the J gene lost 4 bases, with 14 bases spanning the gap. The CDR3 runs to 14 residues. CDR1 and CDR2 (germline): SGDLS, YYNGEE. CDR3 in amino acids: CASSPPSRGYGYTF. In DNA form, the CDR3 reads TGTGCCAGCAGCCCTCCCAGCAGGGGCTATGGCTACACCTTC.

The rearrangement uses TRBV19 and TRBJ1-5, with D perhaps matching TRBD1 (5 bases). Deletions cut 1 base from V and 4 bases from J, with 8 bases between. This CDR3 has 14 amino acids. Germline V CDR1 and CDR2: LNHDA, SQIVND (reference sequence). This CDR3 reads CASSIATVNQPQHF. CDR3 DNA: TGTGCCAGTAGTATAGCGACAGTAAATCAGCCCCAGCATTTT.

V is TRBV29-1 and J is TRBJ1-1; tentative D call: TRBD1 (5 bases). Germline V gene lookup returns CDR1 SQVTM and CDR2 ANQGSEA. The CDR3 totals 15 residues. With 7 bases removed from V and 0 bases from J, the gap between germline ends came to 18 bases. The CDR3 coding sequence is TGCAGCGCCCGGCCGTACAGGACTATGAACACTGAAGCTTTCTTT. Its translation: CSARPYRTMNTEAFF. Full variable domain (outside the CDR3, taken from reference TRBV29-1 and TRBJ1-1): SAVISQKPSRDICQRGTSLTIQCQVDSQVTMMFWYRQQPGQSLTLIATANQGSEATYESGFVIDKFPISRPNLTFSTLTVSNMSPEDSSIYLCSARPYRTMNTEAFFGQGTRLTVV.

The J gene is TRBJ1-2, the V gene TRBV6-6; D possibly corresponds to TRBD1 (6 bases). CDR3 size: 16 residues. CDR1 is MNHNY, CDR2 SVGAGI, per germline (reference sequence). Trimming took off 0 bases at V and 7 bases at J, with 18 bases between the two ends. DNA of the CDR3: TGTGCCAGCAGTTACTCGCCCCCGGGGGGGGCGCTTGGCTACACCTTC. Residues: CASSYSPPGGALGYTF.

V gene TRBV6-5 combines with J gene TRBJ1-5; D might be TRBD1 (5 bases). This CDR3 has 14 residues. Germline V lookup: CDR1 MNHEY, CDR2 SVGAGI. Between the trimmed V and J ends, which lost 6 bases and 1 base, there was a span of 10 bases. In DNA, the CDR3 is TGTGCCAGCAGCCACGGGGGGAGCAATCAGCCCCAGCATTTT. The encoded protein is CASSHGGSNQPQHF.

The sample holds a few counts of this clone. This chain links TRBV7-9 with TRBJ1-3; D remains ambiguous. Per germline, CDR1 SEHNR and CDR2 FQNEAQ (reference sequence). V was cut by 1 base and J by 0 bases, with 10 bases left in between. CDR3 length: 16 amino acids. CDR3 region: CASSLDVTTSGNTIYF. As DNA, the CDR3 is TGTGCCAGCAGCTTAGATGTCACTACCTCTGGAAACACCATATATTTT. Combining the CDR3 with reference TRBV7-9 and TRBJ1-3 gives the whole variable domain DTGVSQNPRHKITKRGQNVTFRCDPISEHNRLYWYRQTLGQGPEFLTYFQNEAQLEKSRLLSDRFSAERPKGSFSTLEIQRTEQGDSAMYLCASSLDVTTSGNTIYFGEGSWLTVV.

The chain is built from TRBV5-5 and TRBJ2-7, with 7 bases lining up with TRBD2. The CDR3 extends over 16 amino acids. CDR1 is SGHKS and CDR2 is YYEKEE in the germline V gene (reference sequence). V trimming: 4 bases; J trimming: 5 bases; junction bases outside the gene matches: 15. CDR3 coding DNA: TGTGCCAGCAGCCCCGAGGGCTGGGCGGGAGATGACGAGCAGTACGTC. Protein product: CASSPEGWAGDDEQYV.

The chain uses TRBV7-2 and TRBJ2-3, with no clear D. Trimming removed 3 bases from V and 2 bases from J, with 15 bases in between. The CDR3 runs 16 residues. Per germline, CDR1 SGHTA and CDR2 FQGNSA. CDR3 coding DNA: TGTGCCAGCAGCTTGATTACCCGGACCCTCACAGATACGCAGTATTTT. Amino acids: CASSLITRTLTDTQYF.

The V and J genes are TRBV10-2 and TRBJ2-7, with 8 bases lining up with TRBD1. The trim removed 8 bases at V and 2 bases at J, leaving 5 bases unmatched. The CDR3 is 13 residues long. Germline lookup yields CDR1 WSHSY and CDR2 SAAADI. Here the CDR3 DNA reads TGCGCCAGCGCCGGACAGGGACCCTACGAGCAGTACTTC. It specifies CASAGQGPYEQYF.